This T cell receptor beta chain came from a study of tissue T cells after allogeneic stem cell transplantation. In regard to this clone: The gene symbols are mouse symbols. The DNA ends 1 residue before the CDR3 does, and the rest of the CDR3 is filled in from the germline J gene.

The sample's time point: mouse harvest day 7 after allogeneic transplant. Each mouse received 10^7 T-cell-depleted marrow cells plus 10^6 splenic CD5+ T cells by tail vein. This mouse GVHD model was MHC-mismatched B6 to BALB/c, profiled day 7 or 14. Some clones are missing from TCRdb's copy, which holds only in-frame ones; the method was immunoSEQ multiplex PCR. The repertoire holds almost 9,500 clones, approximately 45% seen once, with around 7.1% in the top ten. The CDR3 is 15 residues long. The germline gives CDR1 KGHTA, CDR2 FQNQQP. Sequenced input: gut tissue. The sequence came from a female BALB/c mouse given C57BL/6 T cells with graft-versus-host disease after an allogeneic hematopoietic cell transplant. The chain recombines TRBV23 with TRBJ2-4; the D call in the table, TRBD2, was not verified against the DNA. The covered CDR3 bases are TGCTCCAGCAGTCAATCTTGGGGGAGTCAAAACACCTTGTAC. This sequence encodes CSSSQSWGSQNTLY. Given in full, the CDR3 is CSSSQSWGSQNTLYF. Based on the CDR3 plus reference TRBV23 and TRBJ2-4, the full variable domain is DAAVTQKPRYLIKMKGQEAEMKCIPEKGHTAVFWYQQKQSKELKFLIYFQNQQPLDQIDMVKERFSAVCPSSSLCSLGIRTCEAEDSALYLCSSSQSWGSQNTLYFGAGTRLSVL.